This T cell receptor (beta chain) was found in a study of radiotherapy plus CTLA-4 blockade in lung cancer. TCRdb's copy holds only in-frame clones and misses some; the assay was immunoSEQ multiplex PCR. The sample shows some 110,000 clones, approximately 77% of them seen only once. This clone showed up just a few times. The CDR3 length is 12 residues. The germline V and J ends were trimmed by 6 bases and 7 bases, with 13 bases remaining between them. Germline V CDR1 and CDR2: MNHNY, SVGAGI (reference sequence). The chain couples TRBV6-6 to TRBJ2-7; D not resolved. This receptor was obtained from a human donor with non-small cell lung cancer that progressed on radiotherapy plus ipilimumab. Some clones in this sample may be carry-over from other donors' samples. The sequences come from peripheral blood, collected from a patient treated with radiotherapy plus ipilimumab. CDR3 in amino acids: CASRSRTGEQYF. The CDR3 coding sequence is TGTGCCAGCAGATCACGGACCGGGGAGCAGTACTTC.